This T cell receptor beta chain was sequenced in a study of human T cells and chemical hapten exposure. Time point of the sample: patch test 3, about 24 weeks after DPC sensitization. The treatment: therapeutic diphenylcyclopropenone sensitization with weekly scalp DPC. This clonotype was recorded many times. Germline lookup yields CDR1 SGHDN and CDR2 FVKESK. CDR3 length: 16 residues. V was pared by 2 bases and J by 2 bases, with 5 bases of the junction left unmatched. The study's library attached unique molecular identifiers to single cDNA molecules. TCRdb analysed the RACE reads with MiXCR anew, one entry per CDR3 protein. Counted here are roughly 71,000 distinct CDR3 sequences, roughly 10% occurring once; the ten biggest clones make up 1.4%.

Here the sequenced sample was whole blood, taken in connection with sensitization to the hapten diphenylcyclopropenone (DPC). This TCR came from a woman aged 45-59 years with alopecia areata. Some clones in this sample may be carry-over from other donors' samples. The chain is built from TRBV14 and TRBJ2-5; the match to TRBD2 covers 10 bases. CDR3 nucleotides: TGTGCCAGCAGCCAAACAACTAGCGGGACGCAAGAGACCCAGTACTTC. Protein sequence: CASSQTTSGTQETQYF.